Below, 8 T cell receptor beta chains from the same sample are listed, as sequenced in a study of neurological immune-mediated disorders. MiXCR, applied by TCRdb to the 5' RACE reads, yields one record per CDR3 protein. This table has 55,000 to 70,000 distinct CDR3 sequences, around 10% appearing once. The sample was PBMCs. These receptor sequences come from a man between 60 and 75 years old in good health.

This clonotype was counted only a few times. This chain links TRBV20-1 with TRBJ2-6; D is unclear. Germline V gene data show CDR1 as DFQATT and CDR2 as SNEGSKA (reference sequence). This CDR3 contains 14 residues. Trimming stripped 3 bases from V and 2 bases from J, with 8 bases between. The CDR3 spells CSASGGAGANVLTF. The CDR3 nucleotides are TGCAGTGCTAGTGGCGGAGCTGGGGCCAACGTCCTGACTTTC.

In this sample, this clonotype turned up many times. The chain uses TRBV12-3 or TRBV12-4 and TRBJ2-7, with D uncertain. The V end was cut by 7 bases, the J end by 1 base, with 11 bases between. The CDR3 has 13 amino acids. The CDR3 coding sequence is TGTGCCAGCAAGCCGGCCCCGTCCTACGAGCAGTACTTC. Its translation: CASKPAPSYEQYF.

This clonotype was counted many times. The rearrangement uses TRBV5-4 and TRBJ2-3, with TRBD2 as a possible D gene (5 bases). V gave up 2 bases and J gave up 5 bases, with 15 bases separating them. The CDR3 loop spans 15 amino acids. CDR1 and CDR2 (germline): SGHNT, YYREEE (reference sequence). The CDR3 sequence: CASSLNLPGEDTQYF. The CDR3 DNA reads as TGTGCCAGCAGCTTAAATCTCCCCGGGGAAGATACGCAGTATTTT.

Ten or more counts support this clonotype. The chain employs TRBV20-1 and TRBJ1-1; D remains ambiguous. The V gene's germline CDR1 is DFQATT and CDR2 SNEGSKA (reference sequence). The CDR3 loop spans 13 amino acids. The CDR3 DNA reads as TGCCTTCCCGGCAAGTCTTCGAACACTGAAGCTTTCTTT. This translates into CLPGKSSNTEAFF.

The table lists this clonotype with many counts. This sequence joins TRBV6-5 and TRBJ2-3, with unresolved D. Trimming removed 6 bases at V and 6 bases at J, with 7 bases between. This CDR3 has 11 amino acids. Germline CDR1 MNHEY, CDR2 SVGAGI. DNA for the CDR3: TGTGCCAGCAGCCAGACGGATACGCAGTATTTT. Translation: CASSQTDTQYF.

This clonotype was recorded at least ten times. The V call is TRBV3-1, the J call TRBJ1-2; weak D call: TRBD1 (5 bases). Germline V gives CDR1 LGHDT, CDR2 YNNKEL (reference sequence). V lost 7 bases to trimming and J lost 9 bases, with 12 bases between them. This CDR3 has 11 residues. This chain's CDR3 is CASNIGGSYTF. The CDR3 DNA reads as TGTGCCAGCAATATCGGGGGAAGCTACACCTTC.

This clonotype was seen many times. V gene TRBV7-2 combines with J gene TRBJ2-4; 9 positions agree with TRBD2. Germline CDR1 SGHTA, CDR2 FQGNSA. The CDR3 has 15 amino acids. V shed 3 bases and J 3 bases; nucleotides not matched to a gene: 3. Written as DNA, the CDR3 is TGTGCCAGCAGCTTGGTGACTAGCGGCAAAAACATTCAGTACTTC. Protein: CASSLVTSGKNIQYF.

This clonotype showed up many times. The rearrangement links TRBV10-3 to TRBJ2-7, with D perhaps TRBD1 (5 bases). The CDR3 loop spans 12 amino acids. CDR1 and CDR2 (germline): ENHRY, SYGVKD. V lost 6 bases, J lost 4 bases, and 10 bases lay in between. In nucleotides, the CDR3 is TGTGCCATCAGCTCGCAGGGTTACGAGCAGTACTTC. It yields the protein CAISSQGYEQYF.